The 20 T cell receptor delta chains given below trace back to one sample, sequenced in a study of Vδ1+ human thymocytes (dated by TCRdb to the late 2010s). Instrument used: Illumina MiSeq. RNA was isolated using the RNeasy mini kit, and reverse transcription was performed with Superscript III. CDR3 amplicons were produced by multiplex PCR using pooled V-gene forward primers and a constant-region reverse primer with Illumina adaptor overhangs. Clonotypes were called again by TCRdb from the public reads via CATT, and duplicate nucleotide sequences were then merged into one entry. The sample data list approximately 25,000 delta-chain clones, and less than 30% of these were observed just once. Around 1.4% of the sample is held by the ten biggest clonotypes. General study outcomes and caveats: Unlike the oligoclonal repertoires in peripheral blood, the thymic TRG and TRD repertoires appeared highly polyclonal, with Gaussian CDR3 length distributions.

These receptors have no identified antigens. The material sequenced was Vdelta1+ gamma-delta thymocytes from the thymus. The sample's cell subset or site label, decoded: FACS-sorted CD3+ TCRalphabeta- TCRVdelta1+ TCRVdelta2- thymocytes. The source is a boy under two years old who had congenital heart surgery.

This rearrangement joins TRDV1 to TRDJ1; 13 positions agree with TRDD3. V gave up 1 base and J gave up 8 bases; unmatched junction bases: 28. CDR1 TSWWSYY and CDR2 QGS come from the germline V gene. The CDR3 consists of 23 residues. Here the CDR3 DNA reads TGTGCTCTTGGGGAACGAACTGCCTTCCTTTTAACTACTGGGGGATACGCCCCTATCAAACTCATCTTT. Amino acid sequence: CALGERTAFLLTTGGYAPIKLIF.

This clone was recorded a few times. This chain connects TRDV1 to TRDJ1; D is uncertain. Per the germline V gene, CDR1 is TSWWSYY and CDR2 is QGS. CDR3 size: 15 residues. V gave up 4 bases and J gave up 2 bases, with 14 bases separating them. As DNA, the CDR3 is TGTGCTCTTGGGGCCCCATTCGGGGCGACCGATAAACTCATCTTT. Its protein product is CALGAPFGATDKLIF.

The rearrangement joins TRDV1 to TRDJ1; 7 bases match TRDD2. The CDR3 totals 21 residues. Germline V gene data show CDR1 as TSWWSYY and CDR2 as QGS. J lost 11 bases, V lost 4 bases, and 34 bases had no gene match. The CDR3 loop reads CALGVSSYGVIYRASARILIF. The CDR3 region has the DNA TGTGCTCTTGGGGTCAGTTCCTACGGCGTTATATATCGCGCCTCTGCTAGGATTCTCATCTTT.

Turning to this clone: A read error may explain this, as a much larger clone is one base away. The V gene is TRDV1, the J gene TRDJ1; 11 bases are shared with TRDD3. Germline V gene sequence: CDR1 TSWWSYY, CDR2 QGS. The CDR3 length is 20 residues. The CDR3 spells CALGELRFRSALGDTDKLTF. The CDR3 nucleotides are TGTGCTCTTGGGGAACTCAGGTTCCGGAGCGCGCTGGGGGATACCGATAAACTCACCTTT.

About this clone itself: Other DNA sequences of this sample code for an identical CDR3. J is TRDJ1 and V is TRDV1; 10 positions agree with TRDD3. CDR3 length: 19 amino acids. Germline V gives CDR1 TSWWSYY, CDR2 QGS. Trimming at V came to 6 bases and at J to 8 bases, leaving 24 bases not matched to a gene. The DNA of the CDR3 is TGTGCTCTTGGTCCTATGTTCCCGGGGGGATACGCTTCAGGTCAAAAACTCATCTTT. Translating it yields CALGPMFPGGYASGQKLIF.

The table lists this clone with many counts. The rearrangement links TRDV1 to TRDJ1; 9 nucleotides align to TRDD3. Unmatched junction bases numbered 23, after V lost 3 bases and J lost 0 bases. Germline CDR1 TSWWSYY, CDR2 QGS. This CDR3 region has 22 residues. The CDR3 sequence is CALGELFLTYWGTPPYTDKLIF. The CDR3 DNA is TGTGCTCTTGGGGAGCTCTTCCTAACGTACTGGGGGACCCCCCCGTACACCGATAAACTCATCTTT.

Worth noting for this clone: In the same sample, other DNA sequences code for this CDR3. The rearrangement uses TRDV1 and TRDJ1; TRDD3 matches 11 bases. CDR1 and CDR2 (germline): TSWWSYY, QGS. The CDR3 contains 20 residues. The J segment lost 2 bases and the V segment lost 5 bases, leaving 19 bases of the junction unmatched. The CDR3 region is CALGNGVLGDKGPTTDKLIF. CDR3 in DNA: TGTGCTCTTGGGAATGGGGTACTGGGGGATAAAGGGCCTACGACCGATAAACTCATCTTT.

This clone was detected only a few times. V and J are TRDV1 and TRDJ1; possible D gene TRDD2, 8 bases. The CDR3 contains 25 residues. V lost 2 bases and J 0 bases, leaving 40 bases between the germline ends. The V gene's germline CDR1 is TSWWSYY and CDR2 QGS. CDR3 nucleotides: TGTGCTCTTGGGGAAGGTGCTTCTTCCTACGGTTACGCAGGGGGGATCCCAAGCTACACCGATAAACTCATCTTT. Translation gives CALGEGASSYGYAGGIPSYTDKLIF.

As concerns this clone: Germline is not matched at one junction end, which may reflect a read error. The same CDR3 also results from other DNA sequences found in this sample. The V call is TRDV1, the J call TRDJ1; D not resolved. Per the germline V gene, CDR1 is TSWWSYY and CDR2 is QGS. This CDR3 is 17 amino acids long. Written as DNA, the CDR3 is TGTGCTCTTGGGGAACTAGGACTTCGATTTTACACCGATAAACTCATCTTC. It codes for CALGELGLRFYTDKLIF.

The rearrangement uses TRDV1 and TRDJ1; D not resolved. CDR1 and CDR2 (germline): TSWWSYY, QGS. The CDR3 spans 18 residues. Trimming cost V 4 bases and J 0 bases, with 21 bases left between them. The CDR3 DNA reads as TGTGCTCTTGGGGGGGTTCCGGGCCTTATAGGGGACACCGATAAACTCATCTTT. Its protein product is CALGGVPGLIGDTDKLIF.

Concerning this clone: This sequence may be a read error, since a much larger clone differs from it by one base. V is TRDV1 and J is TRDJ1; 9 positions agree with TRDD3. CDR1 TSWWSYY and CDR2 QGS come from the germline V gene. The CDR3 has 20 residues. With 0 bases clipped from V and 4 bases from J, the junction kept 18 bases outside the gene matches. This CDR3 reads CALGELHLPQILGESDKLIF. The CDR3 DNA reads as TGTGCTCTTGGGGAACTACACCTTCCTCAAATACTGGGGGAAAGCGATAAACTCATCTTT.

The V call is TRDV1, the J call TRDJ1; tentatively, D is TRDD2 (7 bases). V dropped 4 bases and J dropped 9 bases, with 27 bases sitting between them. The germline V gene has CDR1 TSWWSYY and CDR2 QGS. The CDR3 extends over 17 amino acids. The CDR3 sequence: CALGVPLPAGGRSQLIF. The CDR3 nucleotides are TGTGCTCTTGGGGTCCCCCTTCCTGCCGGGGGGAGGAGTCAACTCATCTTT.

The chain is built from TRDV1 and TRDJ1, with 8 bases lining up with TRDD3. CDR3 length: 21 residues. The germline CDR1 and CDR2 sequences are TSWWSYY and QGS. V dropped 2 bases and J dropped 3; count of bases not matched to a gene: 23. DNA of the CDR3: TGTGCTCTTGGGGAATCCGCTTCACCGGGTCCTACCCTTGGGGGATCCGATAAACTCATCTTT. Translation gives CALGESASPGPTLGGSDKLIF.

Comment on this clone: Being one base from a much bigger clone, this may be a read error. The chain employs TRDV2 and TRDJ3; 11 positions agree with TRDD3. The CDR3 spans 22 residues. Trimming removed 3 bases from V and 1 base from J; junction bases left unmatched: 16. CDR1 and CDR2 from the germline V gene are GEAIGNYY and EKD. The CDR3 loop is CACDPFLVLGDMRSWDTRQMFF. CDR3 bases: TGTGCCTGTGACCCTTTCCTCGTACTGGGGGATATGAGGTCCTGGGACACCCGACAGATGTTTTTC.

V and J are TRDV1 and TRDJ1, with D perhaps matching TRDD1 or TRDD2 (5 bases each). With 5 bases removed from V and 0 bases from J, the gap between germline ends came to 19 bases. The CDR3 has 17 amino acids. Germline CDR1 TSWWSYY, CDR2 QGS. In DNA form, the CDR3 reads TGTGCTCTTGGGAAAATAATTCCTCCGAGAAACACCGATAAACTCATCTTT. Amino acids: CALGKIIPPRNTDKLIF.

This clone rates as medium-sized. The chain is built from TRDV1 and TRDJ1; perhaps TRDD2 as D (6 bases). The germline V gene encodes CDR1 TSWWSYY and CDR2 QGS. The V end lost 5 bases, the J end lost 1 base, and 26 bases lay between the germline ends. This CDR3 spans 19 amino acids. CDR3 region: CALGPPPSPGYCFTDKLIF. The CDR3 nucleotides read TGTGCTCTTGGGCCGCCTCCTTCCCCCGGCTACTGTTTCACCGATAAACTCATCTTT.

V gene TRDV1 combines with J gene TRDJ1, with a weak D call TRDD3 (8 bases). The CDR3 extends over 21 amino acids. CDR1 and CDR2 (germline): TSWWSYY, QGS. V lost 3 bases and J 0 bases, leaving 29 bases between the germline ends. This CDR3 is CALGDPAKFLLGVTYTDKLIF. CDR3 DNA sequence: TGTGCTCTTGGGGACCCCGCGAAATTCCTACTGGGGGTGACGTACACCGATAAACTCATCTTT.

J is TRDJ1 and V is TRDV1, with unresolved D. Germline V CDR1 and CDR2: TSWWSYY, QGS. This CDR3 spans 20 amino acids. Trimming took 1 base from V and 0 from J, leaving 24 bases between them. This CDR3 reads CALGEHPPLHSNRYTDKLIF. CDR3 DNA sequence: TGTGCTCTTGGGGAACATCCCCCTTTACACTCTAACCGGTACACCGATAAACTCATCTTT.

This clone was detected once. A read error may explain this, as a much larger clone is one base away. The chain uses TRDV1 and TRDJ1, with 8 bases lining up with TRDD3. With V trimmed by 4 bases and J by 0 bases, 13 bases remained unmatched. Germline CDR1 reads TSWWSYY; CDR2 reads QGS. There are 18 residues in the CDR3. CDR3 sequence: CALGGYRLGIPYTDKLIF. In DNA form, the CDR3 reads TGTGCTCTTGGGGGATATCGTCTGGGGATACCTTACACCGATAAACTCATCTTT.

V and J are TRDV1 and TRDJ1; a weak D match, TRDD2 (5 bases). Per the germline V gene, CDR1 is TSWWSYY and CDR2 is QGS. The CDR3 is made up of 20 amino acids. Trimming removed 1 base at V and 0 bases at J, with 24 bases between. The CDR3 loop reads CALGEPWASYTSWYTDKLIF. DNA for the CDR3: TGTGCTCTTGGGGAACCTTGGGCGTCCTATACCTCCTGGTACACCGATAAACTCATCTTT.